These 28 T cell receptor beta chains came from one sample sequenced in a study of blood T cells in healthy people across ages. A sample-barcoded 5' primer and a J-beta primer mix were used in a second PCR of about 6 to 11 cycles. TCRdb re-derived calls from the 5' RACE reads in MiXCR, one entry per CDR3 protein. Among around 1,000,000 distinct CDR3 sequences listed, more than 30% were seen once. Material: blood. These receptors came from a man younger than 30 in good health.

The genes are TRBV7-2 and TRBJ2-7, with 10 bases aligning to TRBD2. The CDR3 sequence is 15 residues long. CDR1 and CDR2 (germline): SGHTA, FQGNSA. The J segment lost 2 bases and the V segment lost 5 bases, leaving 6 bases of the junction unmatched. CDR3 residues: CASSTTSGTAYEQYF. In nucleotides, the CDR3 is TGTGCCAGCAGCACCACTAGCGGGACTGCCTACGAGCAGTACTTC.

The gene calls are TRBV7-2 and TRBJ1-4; D unclear. The CDR3 totals 15 residues. Trimming cost V 5 bases and J 5 bases, with 15 bases left between them. Germline loops: CDR1 SGHTA, CDR2 FQGNSA. The CDR3 nucleotides are TGTGCCAGCAGCCCGGTTGCGGAGGGCAATGAAAAACTGTTTTTT. Protein sequence: CASSPVAEGNEKLFF.

This clonotype has a handful of counts. The chain couples TRBV7-9 to TRBJ2-1; D perhaps matches TRBD1 (6 bases). The CDR3 sequence is 14 residues long. CDR1 and CDR2 (germline): SEHNR, FQNEAQ (reference sequence). The ends were cut back, 0 bases at V and 8 bases at J, with 11 bases in the middle. The CDR3 reads CASSLAGAGYEQFF. The CDR3 DNA follows: TGTGCCAGCAGCTTAGCGGGGGCCGGGTATGAGCAGTTCTTC.

V usage is TRBV20-1 and J usage is TRBJ1-5, with D unresolved. From germline, CDR1 is DFQATT and CDR2 SNEGSKA (reference sequence). This CDR3 region has 14 residues. V lost 3 bases and J 3 bases, leaving 12 bases between the germline ends. The CDR3 DNA reads as TGCAGTGCTAGGGCGGGGTTCTCCAATCAGCCCCAGCATTTT. This encodes CSARAGFSNQPQHF.

This chain connects TRBV18 to TRBJ2-1; 9 bases agree with TRBD2. The CDR3 contains 15 residues. The V segment lost 2 bases and the J segment 5 bases; nucleotides outside the gene matches: 4. Looked up from germline, CDR1 is KGHSH and CDR2 is LQKENI. DNA of the CDR3: TGTGCCAGCTCACCATGGACTAGCGACCACAATGAGCAGTTCTTC. Protein product: CASSPWTSDHNEQFF.

This clonotype has just a few counts. The V gene is TRBV20-1, the J gene TRBJ2-1, with 11 bases lining up with TRBD2. CDR3 length: 16 residues. CDR1 is DFQATT and CDR2 is SNEGSKA in the germline V gene (reference sequence). V gave up 5 bases and J gave up 7 bases; unmatched junction bases: 13. In DNA, the CDR3 is TGCAGTGCTTTACCTAGCGGGGGGCAGGTAGATAATGAGCAGTTCTTC. Encoded protein: CSALPSGGQVDNEQFF.

The count of this clonotype is one. The genes are TRBV12-3 or TRBV12-4 and TRBJ1-5; D not certain. Deletions cut 8 bases from V and 1 base from J, with 9 bases between. CDR3 length: 13 amino acids. DNA of the CDR3: TGTGCCAGCCGAGCTATGAGCAATCAGCCCCAGCATTTT. Its translation is CASRAMSNQPQHF.

Points on this clonotype: Germline is not matched at one junction end, which may reflect a read error. The rearrangement uses TRBV29-1 and TRBJ1-1; the D gene is possibly TRBD1 (5 bases). From germline, CDR1 is SQVTM and CDR2 ANQGSEA. The CDR3 is made up of 10 amino acids. Here the CDR3 DNA reads TGCAGCGCTGAAGAACAGGTAGCTTTCTTT. Amino acids: CSAEEQVAFF.

This sequence joins TRBV4-1 and TRBJ1-2; TRBD1 is a possible D gene (6 bases). Trimming shortened V by 8 bases and J by 0 bases, and 16 bases separated the two germline ends. The germline gives CDR1 MGHRA, CDR2 YSYEKL. The CDR3 spans 15 residues. This CDR3 is CASRAAGTTNYGYTF. The CDR3 DNA follows: TGCGCCAGCCGAGCAGCCGGGACAACTAACTATGGCTACACCTTC.

This chain links TRBV20-1 with TRBJ2-3; 14 nucleotides agree with TRBD2. CDR3 length: 17 residues. In germline, CDR1 is DFQATT, CDR2 SNEGSKA (reference sequence). The ends lost 6 bases at V and 2 bases at J; junction bases unmatched: 10. The DNA for the CDR3 is TGCAGTGCCCACACCGGACTAGCGGGGGGCGTCACAGATACGCAGTATTTT. It is translated as CSAHTGLAGGVTDTQYF.

The CDR3 nucleotides are TGTGCCAGCAGCCGTAGCGGGGGGCCCACTAGCACAGATACGCAGTATTTT. It codes for CASSRSGGPTSTDTQYF. The chain couples TRBV12-3 or TRBV12-4 to TRBJ2-3; 10 bases line up with TRBD2. CDR3 size: 17 residues. V was pared by 6 bases and J by 0 bases, with 9 bases of the junction left unmatched.

As to this clonotype: This sequence may be a read error, since a much larger clone differs from it by one base. The rearrangement uses TRBV9 and TRBJ2-1; 7 nucleotides agree with TRBD1. TRBJ2-7 matches the DNA end more closely, so the J call is doubtful. CDR1 and CDR2 from the germline V gene are SGDLS and YYNGEE. The CDR3 runs 14 residues. The CDR3 here is CASSSEDRNNEQYF. The CDR3 DNA follows: TGTGCCAGCAGCTCCGAGGACAGGAACAATGAGCAGTACTTC.

The chain combines TRBV30 with TRBJ2-3; 9 bases agree with TRBD2. After removal of 2 bases from V and 5 bases from J, the junction contained 5 bases not matched to a gene. This CDR3 is built from 14 residues. Germline loops: CDR1 GTSNPN, CDR2 SVGIG (reference sequence). The CDR3 spells CAWSPGLAGDTQYF. The CDR3 DNA sequence: TGTGCCTGGAGTCCGGGACTAGCCGGAGATACGCAGTATTTT.

This clonotype was counted only a few times. This chain connects TRBV14 to TRBJ2-3; possible D gene TRBD1, 5 bases. Germline loops: CDR1 SGHDN, CDR2 FVKESK. With 4 bases removed from V and 3 bases from J, the gap between germline ends came to 17 bases. The CDR3 totals 16 residues. DNA for the CDR3: TGTGCCAGCAGCCCCGTTGGCAGGGTCGTTACAGATACGCAGTATTTT. Residues: CASSPVGRVVTDTQYF.

To note about this clonotype: A read error may account for a junction end that differs from germline. V is TRBV9 and J is TRBJ2-7; 7 nucleotides align to TRBD2. Germline CDR1 and CDR2: SGDLS and YYNGEE. This CDR3 region has 15 residues. CDR3 coding DNA: TGTGCCTGCAGCGTAGCCGGGGGGTACTCCTACGAGCAGTACTTC. It translates to CACSVAGGYSYEQYF.

Written as DNA, the CDR3 is TGCGCCAGCAGCTTGGAGTCAGGCGAAAATGAAAAACTGTTTTTT. It is translated as CASSLESGENEKLFF. This chain links TRBV5-1 with TRBJ1-4; the D is unclear. The CDR3 has 15 amino acids. The germline V gene has CDR1 SGHRS and CDR2 YFSETQ. V was clipped by 0 bases and J by 5 bases, with 11 bases between them.

This clonotype was found a few times. J is TRBJ1-2 and V is TRBV6-2 or TRBV6-3; D call uncertain. V dropped 0 bases and J dropped 8 bases, with 4 bases sitting between them. Germline V gives CDR1 MNHEY, CDR2 SVGEGT. The CDR3 totals 11 residues. CDR3 sequence: CASSYSSGYTF. CDR3 DNA sequence: TGTGCCAGCAGTTACTCGTCAGGCTACACCTTC.

This chain links TRBV6-1 with TRBJ2-6, with D possibly TRBD1 on 6 matching bases. Germline loops: CDR1 MNHNS, CDR2 SASEGT. The length of the CDR3 is 14 residues. V lost 6 bases and J 9 bases, leaving 15 bases between the germline ends. The DNA for the CDR3 is TGTGCCAGCAGACGGGGACAACTCCACAACGTCCTGACTTTC. It translates to CASRRGQLHNVLTF.

The CDR3 here is CAIKRGTTMNTEAFF. In DNA, the CDR3 is TGTGCCATCAAACGGGGGACAACCATGAACACTGAAGCTTTCTTT. The rearrangement uses TRBV10-3 and TRBJ1-1; the D gene is possibly TRBD1 (6 bases). CDR1 ENHRY and CDR2 SYGVKD come from the germline V gene. The CDR3 is 15 amino acids. V gave up 7 bases and J gave up 0 bases, with 15 bases separating them.

This clonotype occurred a few times. The rearrangement links TRBV4-1 to TRBJ2-1, with D perhaps assigned TRBD1 or TRBD2 (6 bases each). The CDR3 is 15 residues long. Trimming pared 1 base from V and 10 bases from J, leaving 17 bases between. CDR1 MGHRA and CDR2 YSYEKL come from the germline V gene. The CDR3 is CASSQVPVGGVEQFF. The DNA of the CDR3 is TGCGCCAGCAGCCAAGTCCCTGTGGGGGGCGTGGAGCAGTTCTTC.

This clonotype has a handful of counts. J is TRBJ2-1 and V is TRBV7-2; D remains ambiguous. CDR3 length: 13 residues. Germline V gene sequence: CDR1 SGHTA, CDR2 FQGNSA. The V and J ends lost 1 base and 5 bases respectively, with 6 bases between them. The CDR3 DNA reads TGTGCCAGCAGCTTAGTGGAAAACAATGAGCAGTTCTTC. This translates into CASSLVENNEQFF.

The J gene is TRBJ2-5, the V gene TRBV20-1; D unclear. V shed 0 bases and J shed 0 bases, with 14 bases lying between them. CDR1 is DFQATT, CDR2 SNEGSKA, per germline (reference sequence). The CDR3 is made up of 16 amino acids. CDR3 residues: CSARDSARSDQETQYF. The CDR3 DNA is TGCAGTGCTAGAGATTCGGCCAGGAGTGACCAAGAGACCCAGTACTTC.

This clonotype has a handful of counts. V and J are TRBV27 and TRBJ2-7, with TRBD2 as a possible D gene (6 bases). This CDR3 has 13 amino acids. Looked up from germline, CDR1 is MNHEY and CDR2 is SMNVEV (reference sequence). V was pared by 7 bases and J by 0 bases, with 10 bases between. This CDR3 reads CASKGDFSYEQYF. The CDR3 bases are TGTGCCAGCAAAGGGGACTTCTCCTACGAGCAGTACTTC.

V is TRBV14 and J is TRBJ2-3; D might be TRBD1 or TRBD2, each matching 6 bases. The CDR3 length is 16 residues. With 11 bases removed from V and 5 bases from J, the gap between germline ends came to 26 bases. Per the germline V gene, CDR1 is SGHDN and CDR2 is FVKESK. The CDR3 protein is CAPRPLGGGPIDTQYF. The CDR3 nucleotides read TGTGCCCCCAGGCCTTTAGGAGGGGGGCCAATAGATACGCAGTATTTT.

This chain joins TRBV11-2 and TRBJ1-1; D possibly corresponds to TRBD1 (6 bases). Germline V gives CDR1 SGHAT, CDR2 FQNNGV. This CDR3 comprises 14 residues. The ends were cut back, 6 bases at V and 1 base at J, with 12 bases in the middle. CDR3: CASRKGEENTEAFF. CDR3 nucleotide sequence: TGTGCCAGCAGGAAGGGGGAAGAGAACACTGAAGCTTTCTTT.

This clonotype was observed many times. This CDR3 reads CSAYDSSNQPQHF. In DNA, the CDR3 is TGCAGTGCTTATGACAGCTCCAATCAGCCCCAGCATTTT. This chain joins TRBV20-1 and TRBJ1-5, with TRBD1 as a possible D gene (5 bases). Germline V gene data show CDR1 as DFQATT and CDR2 as SNEGSKA (reference sequence). V dropped 5 bases and J dropped 3 bases, with 11 bases sitting between them. The CDR3 consists of 13 residues.

This clonotype turned up a few times. The chain joins TRBV12-3 or TRBV12-4 to TRBJ2-5, with a tentative D call TRBD2 (6 bases). CDR3 size: 17 residues. V was cut by 5 bases and J by 0 bases, with 19 bases left in between. The chain's CDR3 is CASSPRSGLVNQETQYF. CDR3 coding DNA: TGTGCCAGCAGTCCTCGCTCGGGACTGGTGAACCAAGAGACCCAGTACTTC.

V is TRBV10-3 and J is TRBJ1-1; D is unclear. CDR1 and CDR2 from the germline V gene are ENHRY and SYGVKD. The CDR3 sequence is 13 residues long. The germline V and J ends were trimmed by 6 bases and 4 bases, with 12 bases remaining between them. CDR3 protein: CAISGLSGTEAFF. DNA for the CDR3: TGTGCCATCAGCGGCCTTAGCGGCACTGAAGCTTTCTTT.